This TCR beta chain was retrieved from a study of blood T cells in healthy people across ages. Primed by a sample-barcoded 5' primer and a J-beta primer mix, a second PCR proceeded for about 7 to 11 cycles. MiXCR was run by TCRdb on the 5' RACE reads, yielding one entry per CDR3 protein. The table shows 500,000 to 600,000 distinct CDR3 sequences, with 25% to 30% occurring only once. The CDR3 covers 12 residues. V was shortened by 6 bases and J by 4 bases, with 9 bases between the two germline ends. Every participating donor contributed roughly 10 milliliters of peripheral blood through a draw. Sequenced material: blood. The source of this sequence is a woman in her 70s in good health. The rearrangement uses TRBV12-3 or TRBV12-4 and TRBJ2-5; D is ambiguous. The CDR3 DNA sequence: TGTGCCAGCAGGTCAAATGGAGAGACCCAGTACTTC. This translates into CASRSNGETQYF.